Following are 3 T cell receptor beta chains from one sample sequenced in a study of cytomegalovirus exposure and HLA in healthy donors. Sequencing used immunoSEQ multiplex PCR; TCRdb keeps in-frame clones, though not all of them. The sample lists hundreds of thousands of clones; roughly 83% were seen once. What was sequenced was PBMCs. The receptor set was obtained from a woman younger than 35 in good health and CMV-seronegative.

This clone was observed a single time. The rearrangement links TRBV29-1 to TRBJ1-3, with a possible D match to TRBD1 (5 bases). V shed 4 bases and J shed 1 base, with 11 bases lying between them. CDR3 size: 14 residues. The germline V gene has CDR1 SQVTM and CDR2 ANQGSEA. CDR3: CSVGQGVSGNTIYF. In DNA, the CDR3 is TGCAGCGTTGGGCAGGGCGTATCTGGAAACACCATATATTTT.

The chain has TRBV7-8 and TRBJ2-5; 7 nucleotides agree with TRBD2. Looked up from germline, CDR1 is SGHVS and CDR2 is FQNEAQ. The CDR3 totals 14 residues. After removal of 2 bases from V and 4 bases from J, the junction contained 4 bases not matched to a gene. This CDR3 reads CASSLLAGAETQYF. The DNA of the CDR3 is TGTGCCAGCAGCTTATTGGCGGGAGCAGAGACCCAGTACTTC.

CDR3 nucleotide sequence: TGTGCCAGCAGCTTTTGGGAGGGCAGTCTGGCCCAGTACTTC. Translation gives CASSFWEGSLAQYF. This sequence joins TRBV5-6 and TRBJ2-5; 7 bases fit TRBD2. V lost 2 bases to trimming and J lost 9 bases; unmatched junction nucleotides: 10. The CDR3 covers 14 residues. CDR1 and CDR2 from the germline V gene are SGHDT and YYEEEE. Looking up the rest from reference TRBV5-6 and TRBJ2-5 gives the full variable domain: DAGVTQSPTHLIKTRGQQVTLRCSPKSGHDTVSWYQQALGQGPQFIFQYYEEEERQRGNFPDRFSGHQFPNYSSELNVNALLLGDSALYLCASSFWEGSLAQYFGPGTRLLVL.